One TCR beta chain is described in this entry. Its antigen remains unknown. The repertoire was sequenced with immunoSEQ multiplex PCR; TCRdb's copy has only in-frame clones and lacks some. Among about 46,000 clones, about 73% were seen once, and the ten largest hold about 11%. All patients experienced relapse after autologous stem cell transplantation, and brentuximab vedotin exposure was variable. The sample originates from a study of PD-1 blockade in classical Hodgkin lymphoma. The overall study: Treatment was intravenous nivolumab, 3 mg/kg every 2 weeks, until progression.

Study-level points and caveats: The repertoire differences lack a defined cause, possibly disease activity or prior therapy. Newly diagnosed patients were said to have less baseline TCR diversity than healthy donors did. By C4D1, diversity of CD4+ TCRs had risen significantly, whereas that of CD8+ TCRs had not.

The V gene lost 0 bases and the J gene lost 3 bases, with 12 bases spanning the gap. The length of the CDR3 is 15 residues. CDR1 and CDR2 (germline): MNHNY, SVGAGI (reference sequence). The material was peripheral blood mononuclear cells (PBMCs), obtained at baseline. This chain joins TRBV6-6 and TRBJ2-7; D uncertain. This clonotype was obtained from a human donor with classical Hodgkin lymphoma. The CDR3 bases are TGTGCCAGCAGTTACTCGTCCCACCGAGACTACGAGCAGTACTTC. This codes for CASSYSSHRDYEQYF.